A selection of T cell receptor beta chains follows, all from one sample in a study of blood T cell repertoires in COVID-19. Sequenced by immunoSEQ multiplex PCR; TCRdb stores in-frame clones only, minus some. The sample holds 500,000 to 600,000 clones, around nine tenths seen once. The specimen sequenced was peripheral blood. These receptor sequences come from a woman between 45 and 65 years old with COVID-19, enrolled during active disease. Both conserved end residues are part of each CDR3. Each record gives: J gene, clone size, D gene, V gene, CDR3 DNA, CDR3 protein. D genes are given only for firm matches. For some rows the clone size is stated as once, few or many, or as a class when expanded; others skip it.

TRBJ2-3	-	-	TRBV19	TGTGCCAGTGAGTCGGATACGCAGTATTTT	CASESDTQYF
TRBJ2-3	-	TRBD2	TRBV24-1	TGTGCCACCAGTGGAGGGAGCGGGGGGGACACATTCACAGATACGCAGTATTTT	CATSGGSGGDTFTDTQYF
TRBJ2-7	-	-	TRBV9	TGTGCCAGCAGCCCGATAGGGGGAGGGCACGAGCAGTACTTC	CASSPIGGGHEQYF
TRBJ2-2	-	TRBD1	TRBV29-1	TGCAGCACGAGGACAGGGGCCTTCACCGGGGAGCTGTTTTTT	CSTRTGAFTGELFF
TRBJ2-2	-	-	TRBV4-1	TGCGCCAGCAGCCTTCTGGTGGCCCTAGAGGAGCTGTTTTTT	CASSLLVALEELFF
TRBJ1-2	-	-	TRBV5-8	TGTGCCAGCAGCCCCGTCCGTCATGGCTACACCTTC	CASSPVRHGYTF
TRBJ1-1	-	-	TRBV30	TGTGCCTGGAGCGCCGGGTCGGGCACTGAAGCTTTCTTT	CAWSAGSGTEAFF
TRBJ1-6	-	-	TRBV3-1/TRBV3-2	TGTGCCAGCAGCCCTGACAGGAATTCACCCCTCCACTTT	CASSPDRNSPLHF
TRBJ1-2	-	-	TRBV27	TGTGCCAGCAGTGGGGAATTCGGGGATCGTAGGGGCTACACCTTC	CASSGEFGDRRGYTF
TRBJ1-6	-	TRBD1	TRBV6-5	TGTGCCAGCAGCCTCCGACAGGGCAAGGGTTCACCCCTCCACTTT	CASSLRQGKGSPLHF
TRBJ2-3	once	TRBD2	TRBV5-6	TGTGCCAGCAGCTCGCCGGGACTAGGCGCAGATACGCAGTATTTT	CASSSPGLGADTQYF
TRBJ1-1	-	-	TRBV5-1	TGCGCCAGCAACCCAGGGCGGGGAGTTAACACTGAAGCTTTCTTT	CASNPGRGVNTEAFF
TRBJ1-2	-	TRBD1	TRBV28	TGTGCCAGCAGCTCAGTCACAGGGGGCGGTGGCTATGGCTACACCTTC	CASSSVTGGGGYGYTF
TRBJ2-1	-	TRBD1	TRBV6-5	TGTGCCAGCAGTTACCTAGGGACAGGGGGCGAGCAGTTCTTC	CASSYLGTGGEQFF
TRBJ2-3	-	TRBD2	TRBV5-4	TGTGCCAGCAGCTTGGACGGGGGGGCCGGGGATACGCAGTATTTT	CASSLDGGAGDTQYF
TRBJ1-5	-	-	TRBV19	TGTGCCAGTAGCTCCTCCGAGGGGCCCCAGCATTTT	CASSSSEGPQHF
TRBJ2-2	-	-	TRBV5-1	TGCGCCAGCACCCCTGACAGGCCCAACACCGGGGAGCTGTTTTTT	CASTPDRPNTGELFF
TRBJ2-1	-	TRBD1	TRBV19	TGTGCCAGTAGTATAGAGGGGACAGGGGACAATGAGCAGTTCTTC	CASSIEGTGDNEQFF
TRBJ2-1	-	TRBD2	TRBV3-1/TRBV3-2	TGTGCCAGCAGCCAACGGGGGGGGTCCTACAATGAGCAGTTCTTC	CASSQRGGSYNEQFF
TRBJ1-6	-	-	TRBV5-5	TGTGCCAGCAGCTCTCAGGGGTTCTATGATTCACCCCTCCACTTT	CASSSQGFYDSPLHF
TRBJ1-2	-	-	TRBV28	TGTGCCAGCAGTTTTACTGCCGGGTATGGCTACACCTTC	CASSFTAGYGYTF
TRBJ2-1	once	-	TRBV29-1	TGCAGCGTTGAAGATCCCAGGGCCTATGAGCAGTTCTTC	CSVEDPRAYEQFF
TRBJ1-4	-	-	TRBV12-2	TGTGCAAGTCGCTCTGGGCGGGGGCACGAAAAACTGTTTTTT	CASRSGRGHEKLFF
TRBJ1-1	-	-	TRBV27	TGTGCCAGCAGTGGCCGAACGGGGAACACTGAAGCTTTCTTT	CASSGRTGNTEAFF
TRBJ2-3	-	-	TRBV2	TGTGCCAGCAGTGACGGAGGGGAAGGAACAGATACGCAGTATTTT	CASSDGGEGTDTQYF
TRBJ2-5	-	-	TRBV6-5	TGTGCCAGCAGTTCCCCCGGGAAGGGCCAAGAGACCCAGTACTTC	CASSSPGKGQETQYF
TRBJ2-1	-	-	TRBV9	TGTGCCAGCAGCGACCCACATGACTACAATGAGCAGTTCTTC	CASSDPHDYNEQFF
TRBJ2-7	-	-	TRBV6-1	TGTGCCAGCAGTGATGTCGGCTCCTACGAGCAGTACTTC	CASSDVGSYEQYF
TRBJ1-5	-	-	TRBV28	TGTGCCAGCTGGAGCCCGAGATCTTATAGCAATCAGCCCCAGCATTTT	CASWSPRSYSNQPQHF
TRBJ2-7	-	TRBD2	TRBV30	TGTGCCTGGAGTCCGGGAGGGGAGGGGTACGAGCAGTACTTC	CAWSPGGEGYEQYF
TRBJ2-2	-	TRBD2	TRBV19	TGTGCCAGTAGGGACAATCGACTAGCTCCCGGGGAGCTGTTTTTT	CASRDNRLAPGELFF
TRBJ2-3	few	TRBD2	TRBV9	TGTGCCAGCAGCGTAGATCCACTAGCGGTTAACACAGATACGCAGTATTTT	CASSVDPLAVNTDTQYF
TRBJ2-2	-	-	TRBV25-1	TGTGCCAGCAGCGGGGGGACACAGAACACCGGGGAGCTGTTTTTT	CASSGGTQNTGELFF
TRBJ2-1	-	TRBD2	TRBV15	TGTGCCACCACCCGGGAGGGCGAGCAGTTCTTC	CATTREGEQFF
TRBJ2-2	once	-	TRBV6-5	TGTGCCAGCAGTTCACCACAGACCGGGGAGCTGTTTTTT	CASSSPQTGELFF
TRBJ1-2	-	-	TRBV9	TGTGCCAGCAGCGCTACGGGGGGCGCGGATGGCTACACCTTC	CASSATGGADGYTF
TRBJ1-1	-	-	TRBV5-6	TGTGCCAGCAGCTTGGGTTCAGGATCTGAAGCTTTCTTT	CASSLGSGSEAFF
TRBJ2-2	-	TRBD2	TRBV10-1	TGCGCCAGCTCCGGGGAGGGCACCGGGGAGCTGTTTTTT	CASSGEGTGELFF
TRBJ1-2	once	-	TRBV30	TGTGCCTGGTCCAGTTCTTCTTATGGCTACACCTTC	CAWSSSSYGYTF
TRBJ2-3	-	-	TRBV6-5	TGTGCCAGCAGTTTCGGCGGGGTTAGCACAGATACGCAGTATTTT	CASSFGGVSTDTQYF
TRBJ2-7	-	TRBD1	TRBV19	TGTGCCAGTAGTATCGGGGGACAGGGCTACGAGCAGTACTTC	CASSIGGQGYEQYF
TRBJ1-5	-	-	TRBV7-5	TGTGCCAGAAGCCCAGAGGTCCGGGGACCCCAGCATTTT	CARSPEVRGPQHF
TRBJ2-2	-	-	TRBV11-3	TGTGCCAGCAGCCCCGCCGGGACAAGTAACACCGGGGAGCTGTTTTTT	CASSPAGTSNTGELFF
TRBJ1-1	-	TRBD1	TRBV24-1	TGTGCCACCAGAGGACAGGGTAAGACTGAAGCTTTCTTT	CATRGQGKTEAFF
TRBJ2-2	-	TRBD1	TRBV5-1	TGCGCCAGCAGCTTCGACAGGGGGCGGAACACCGGGGAGCTGTTTTTT	CASSFDRGRNTGELFF
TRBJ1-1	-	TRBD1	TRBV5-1	TGCGCCAGCAGCTCTGGACAGGCCAACACTGAAGCTTTCTTT	CASSSGQANTEAFF
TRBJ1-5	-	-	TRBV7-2	TGTGCCAGCAGCAAGAACAGGGCTCCCGGTCAGCCCCAGCATTTT	CASSKNRAPGQPQHF
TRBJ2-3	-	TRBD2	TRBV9	TGTGCCAGCAGCCGGACTAGCGGATCCACAGATACGCAGTATTTT	CASSRTSGSTDTQYF
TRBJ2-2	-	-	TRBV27	TGTGCCAGCAGTTTAAGGGGCGCCGGGGAGCTGTTTTTT	CASSLRGAGELFF
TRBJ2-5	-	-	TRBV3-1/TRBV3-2	TGTGCCAGCAGCCAACAGGGGCCGGAGACCCAGTACTTC	CASSQQGPETQYF
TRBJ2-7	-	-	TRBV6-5	TGTGCCAGCAGTTCGATGTGGACAGTTCCCTACGAGCAGTACTTC	CASSSMWTVPYEQYF
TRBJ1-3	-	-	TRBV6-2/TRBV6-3	TGTGCCAGCAGTTACTCCTGGGGAGACACCATATATTTT	CASSYSWGDTIYF
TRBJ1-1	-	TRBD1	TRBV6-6	TGTGCCAGCAGTTTAACAGGGGAAAGAACTGAAGCTTTCTTT	CASSLTGERTEAFF
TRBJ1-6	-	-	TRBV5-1	TGCGCCAGCAGCGTAGACAGTAATAATTCACCCCTCCACTTT	CASSVDSNNSPLHF
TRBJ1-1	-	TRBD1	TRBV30	TGTGCCTGGGATGCTAAGGGACAGGGGGCAACTGAAGCTTTCTTT	CAWDAKGQGATEAFF